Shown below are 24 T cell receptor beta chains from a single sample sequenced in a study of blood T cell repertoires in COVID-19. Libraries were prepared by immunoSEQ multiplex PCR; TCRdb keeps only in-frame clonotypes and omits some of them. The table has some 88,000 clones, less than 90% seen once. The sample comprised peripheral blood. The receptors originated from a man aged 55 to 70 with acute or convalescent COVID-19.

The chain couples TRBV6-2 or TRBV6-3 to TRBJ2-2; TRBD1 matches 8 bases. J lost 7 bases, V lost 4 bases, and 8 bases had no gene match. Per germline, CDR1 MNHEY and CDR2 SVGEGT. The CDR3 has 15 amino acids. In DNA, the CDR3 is TGTGCCAGCAGTTCTCCTGGACAGGGCGACGGGGAGCTGTTTTTT. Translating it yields CASSSPGQGDGELFF.

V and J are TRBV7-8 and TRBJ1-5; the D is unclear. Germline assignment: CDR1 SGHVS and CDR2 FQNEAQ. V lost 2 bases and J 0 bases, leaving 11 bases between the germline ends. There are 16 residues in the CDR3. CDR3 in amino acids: CASSLQRSYSNQPQHF. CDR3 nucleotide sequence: TGTGCCAGCAGCTTACAACGCTCCTATAGCAATCAGCCCCAGCATTTT.

CDR3 nucleotides: TGCAGCGCCAGGGACAGCCAAGAGACCCAGTACTTC. Residues: CSARDSQETQYF. This chain connects TRBV29-1 to TRBJ2-5; 7 nucleotides line up with TRBD1. The V gene's germline CDR1 is SQVTM and CDR2 ANQGSEA. CDR3 size: 12 residues. The junction had 3 bases not matched to a gene; V was cut back by 7 bases and J by 1 base.

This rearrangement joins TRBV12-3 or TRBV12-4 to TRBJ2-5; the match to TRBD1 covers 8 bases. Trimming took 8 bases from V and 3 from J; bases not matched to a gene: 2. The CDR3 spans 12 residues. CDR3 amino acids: CASGTGKETQYF. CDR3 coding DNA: TGTGCCAGCGGGACAGGAAAAGAGACCCAGTACTTC.

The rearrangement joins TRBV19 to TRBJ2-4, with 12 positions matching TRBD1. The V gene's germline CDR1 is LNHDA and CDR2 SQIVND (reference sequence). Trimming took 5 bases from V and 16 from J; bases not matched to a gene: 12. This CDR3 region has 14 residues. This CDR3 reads CASSPGQGALHYYF. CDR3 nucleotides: TGTGCCAGTAGTCCGGGACAGGGGGCCCTTCATTACTACTTC.

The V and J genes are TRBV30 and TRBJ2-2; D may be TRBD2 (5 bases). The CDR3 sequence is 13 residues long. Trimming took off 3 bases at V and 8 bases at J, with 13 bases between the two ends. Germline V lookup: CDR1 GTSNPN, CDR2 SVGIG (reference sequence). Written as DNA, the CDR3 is TGTGCCTGGAGGTTGAGCGGAAAGGGGGAGCTGTTTTTT. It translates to CAWRLSGKGELFF. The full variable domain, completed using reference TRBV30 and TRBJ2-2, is SQTIHQWPATLVQPVGSPLSLECTVEGTSNPNLYWYRQAAGRGLQLLFYSVGIGQISSEVPQNLSASRPQDRQFILSSKKLLLSDSGFYLCAWRLSGKGELFFGEGSRLTVL.

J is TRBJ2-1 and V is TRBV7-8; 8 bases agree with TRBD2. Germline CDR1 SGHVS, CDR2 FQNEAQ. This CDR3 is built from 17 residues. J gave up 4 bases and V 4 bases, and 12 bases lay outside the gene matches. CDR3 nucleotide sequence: TGTGCCAGCAGCTCCCATAGCGAACTAGCGGAGTACAATGAGCAGTTCTTC. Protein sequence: CASSSHSELAEYNEQFF.

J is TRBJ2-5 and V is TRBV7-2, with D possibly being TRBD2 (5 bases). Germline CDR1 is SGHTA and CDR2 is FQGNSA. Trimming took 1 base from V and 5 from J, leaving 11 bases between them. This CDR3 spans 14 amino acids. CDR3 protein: CASSLDSSRETQYF. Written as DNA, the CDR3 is TGTGCCAGCAGCTTAGATTCTAGCAGGGAGACCCAGTACTTC.

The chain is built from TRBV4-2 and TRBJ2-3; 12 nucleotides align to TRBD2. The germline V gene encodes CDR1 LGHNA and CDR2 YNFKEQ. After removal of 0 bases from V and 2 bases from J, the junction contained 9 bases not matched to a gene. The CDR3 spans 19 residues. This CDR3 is CASSQDFPSGGGITDTQYF. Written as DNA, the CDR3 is TGTGCCAGCAGCCAAGATTTTCCTAGCGGGGGGGGAATCACAGATACGCAGTATTTT.

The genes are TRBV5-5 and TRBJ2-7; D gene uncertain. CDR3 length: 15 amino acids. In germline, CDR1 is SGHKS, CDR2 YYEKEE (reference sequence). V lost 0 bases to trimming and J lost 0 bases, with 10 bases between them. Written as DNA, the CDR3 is TGTGCCAGCAGCTTGGCGGCGGCAACCTCCTACGAGCAGTACTTC. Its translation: CASSLAAATSYEQYF.

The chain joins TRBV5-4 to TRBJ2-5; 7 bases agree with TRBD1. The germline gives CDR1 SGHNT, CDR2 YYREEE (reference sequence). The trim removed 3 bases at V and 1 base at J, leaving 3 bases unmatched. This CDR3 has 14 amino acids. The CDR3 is CASSSGQVQETQYF. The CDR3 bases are TGTGCCAGCAGCTCCGGACAGGTCCAAGAGACCCAGTACTTC.

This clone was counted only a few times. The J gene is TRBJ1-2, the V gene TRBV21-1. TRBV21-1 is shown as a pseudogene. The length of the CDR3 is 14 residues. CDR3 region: CASSKQGGNYGYTF. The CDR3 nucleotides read TGTGCCAGCAGCAAACAAGGAGGTAACTATGGCTACACCTTC.

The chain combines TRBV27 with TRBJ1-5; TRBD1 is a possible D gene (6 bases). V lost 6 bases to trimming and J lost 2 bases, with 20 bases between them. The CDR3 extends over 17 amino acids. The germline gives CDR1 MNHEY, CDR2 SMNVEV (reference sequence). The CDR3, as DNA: TGTGCCAGCAGAGGAGATAGGCAAAACAGGGGCAATCAGCCCCAGCATTTT. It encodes CASRGDRQNRGNQPQHF.

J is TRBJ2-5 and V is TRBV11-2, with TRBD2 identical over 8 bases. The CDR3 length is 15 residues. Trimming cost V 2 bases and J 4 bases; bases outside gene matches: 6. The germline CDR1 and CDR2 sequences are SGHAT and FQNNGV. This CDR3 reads CASSLRGSGVETQYF. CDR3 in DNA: TGTGCCAGCAGCTTACGAGGTAGCGGGGTAGAGACCCAGTACTTC.

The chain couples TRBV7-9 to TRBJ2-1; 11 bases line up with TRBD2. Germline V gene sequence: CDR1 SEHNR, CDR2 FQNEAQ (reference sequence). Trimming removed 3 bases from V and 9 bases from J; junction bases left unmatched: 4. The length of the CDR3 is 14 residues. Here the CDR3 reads CASSFSGGDGEQFF. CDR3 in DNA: TGTGCCAGCAGCTTTAGCGGGGGGGATGGTGAGCAGTTCTTC.

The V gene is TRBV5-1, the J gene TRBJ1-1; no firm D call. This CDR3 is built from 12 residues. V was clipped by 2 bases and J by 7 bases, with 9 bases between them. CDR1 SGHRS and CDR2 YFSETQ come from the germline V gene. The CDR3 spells CASSLTSYEAFF. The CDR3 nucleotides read TGCGCCAGCAGCTTAACGTCCTATGAAGCTTTCTTT.

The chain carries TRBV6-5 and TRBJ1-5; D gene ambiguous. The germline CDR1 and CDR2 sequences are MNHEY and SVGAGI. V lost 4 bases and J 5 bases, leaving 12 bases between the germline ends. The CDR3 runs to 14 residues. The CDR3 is CASSFRRGDQPQHF. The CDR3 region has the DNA TGTGCCAGCAGTTTCCGTCGCGGGGATCAGCCCCAGCATTTT.

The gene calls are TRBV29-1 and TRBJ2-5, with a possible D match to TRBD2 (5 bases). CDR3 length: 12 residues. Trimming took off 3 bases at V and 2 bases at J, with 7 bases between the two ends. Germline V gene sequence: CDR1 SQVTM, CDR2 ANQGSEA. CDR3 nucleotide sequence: TGCAGCGTTGATGGGAGACAAGAGACCCAGTACTTC. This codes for CSVDGRQETQYF. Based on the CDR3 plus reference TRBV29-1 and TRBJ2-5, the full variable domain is SAVISQKPSRDICQRGTSLTIQCQVDSQVTMMFWYRQQPGQSLTLIATANQGSEATYESGFVIDKFPISRPNLTFSTLTVSNMSPEDSSIYLCSVDGRQETQYFGPGTRLLVL.

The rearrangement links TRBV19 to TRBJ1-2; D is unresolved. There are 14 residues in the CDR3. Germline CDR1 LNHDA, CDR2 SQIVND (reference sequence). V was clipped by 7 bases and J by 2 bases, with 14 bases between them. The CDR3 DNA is TGTGCCAGTAACTATAGACGAGGAAACTATGGCTACACCTTC. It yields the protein CASNYRRGNYGYTF.

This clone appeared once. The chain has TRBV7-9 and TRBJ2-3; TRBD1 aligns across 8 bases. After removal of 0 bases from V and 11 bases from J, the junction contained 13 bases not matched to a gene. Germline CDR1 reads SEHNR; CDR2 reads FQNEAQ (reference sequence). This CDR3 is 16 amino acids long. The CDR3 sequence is CASSLAVGSQGARQYF. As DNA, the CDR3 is TGTGCCAGCAGCTTAGCGGTAGGGAGCCAGGGGGCACGGCAGTATTTT.

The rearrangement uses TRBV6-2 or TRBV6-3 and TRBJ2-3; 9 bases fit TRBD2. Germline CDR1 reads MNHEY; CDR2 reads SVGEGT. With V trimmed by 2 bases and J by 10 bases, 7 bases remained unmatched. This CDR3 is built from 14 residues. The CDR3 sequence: CASSYLSGSGAQYF. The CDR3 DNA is TGTGCCAGCAGTTACCTTAGCGGGAGTGGGGCGCAGTATTTT.

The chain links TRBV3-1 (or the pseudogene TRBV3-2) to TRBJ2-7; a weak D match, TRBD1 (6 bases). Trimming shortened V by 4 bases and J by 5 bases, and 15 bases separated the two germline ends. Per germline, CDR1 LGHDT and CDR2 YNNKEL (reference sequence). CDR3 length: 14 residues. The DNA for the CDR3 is TGTGCCAGCAGCCCGGAGACAGGTCGGCACGAGCAGTACTTC. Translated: CASSPETGRHEQYF.

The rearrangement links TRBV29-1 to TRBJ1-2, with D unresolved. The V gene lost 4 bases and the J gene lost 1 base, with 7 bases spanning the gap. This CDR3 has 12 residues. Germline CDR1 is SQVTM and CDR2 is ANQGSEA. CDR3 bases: TGCAGCGTTGTGGCTGATAACTATGGCTACACCTTC. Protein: CSVVADNYGYTF.

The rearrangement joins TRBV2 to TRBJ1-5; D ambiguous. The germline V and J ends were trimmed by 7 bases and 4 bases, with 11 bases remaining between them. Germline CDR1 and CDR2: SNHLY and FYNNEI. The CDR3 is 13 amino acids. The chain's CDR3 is CASTRGRNQPQHF. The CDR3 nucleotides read TGTGCCAGCACCCGAGGGAGAAATCAGCCCCAGCATTTT.